The 10 T cell receptor beta chains given below trace back to one sample, sequenced in a study of technical replicates of blood from several donors. The protocol was immunoSEQ multiplex PCR, while the TCRdb copy is restricted to in-frame clones and leaves out a portion. This sample has 80,000 or so clones; nearly 99% occur once, and the top ten carry 0.2% to 0.25%. Sequences were obtained from T cells isolated from PBMCs. Every receptor here comes from a human donor in good health.

The rearrangement uses TRBV7-9 and TRBJ2-7; unclear D gene. V was clipped by 5 bases and J by 0 bases, with 14 bases between them. The CDR3 sequence is 15 residues long. Germline CDR1 is SEHNR and CDR2 is FQNEAQ (reference sequence). DNA for the CDR3: TGTGCCAGCAGCCTAGATACGGTGAGCTCCTACGAGCAGTACTTC. Encoded protein: CASSLDTVSSYEQYF.

The chain combines TRBV7-2 with TRBJ2-7, with TRBD2 as a possible D gene (5 bases). Per germline, CDR1 SGHTA and CDR2 FQGNSA. CDR3 size: 14 residues. The V end was cut by 1 base, the J end by 3 bases, with 10 bases between. CDR3 sequence reads: CASSLDLRDYEQYF. CDR3 coding DNA: TGTGCCAGCAGCTTAGACTTGAGGGACTACGAGCAGTACTTC.

The CDR3 reads CASSPGFNGRETQYF. The CDR3 DNA is TGTGCCAGCTCACCAGGGTTTAATGGGCGAGAGACCCAGTACTTC. V is TRBV18 and J is TRBJ2-5; D unresolved. This CDR3 has 15 residues. The germline V gene has CDR1 KGHSH and CDR2 LQKENI. V lost 2 bases to trimming and J lost 4 bases, with 14 bases between them. The full variable domain, in which reference TRBV18 and TRBJ2-5 provide the parts outside the CDR3, is NAGVMQNPRHLVRRRGQEARLRCSPMKGHSHVYWYRQLPEEGLKFMVYLQKENIIDESGMPKERFSAEFPKEGPSILRIQQVVRGDSAAYFCASSPGFNGRETQYFGPGTRLLVL.

This rearrangement joins TRBV11-3 to TRBJ2-1; 10 bases are a match to TRBD2. CDR1 and CDR2 from the germline V gene are SGHNT and YENEEA. Unmatched junction bases numbered 10, after V lost 0 bases and J lost 8 bases. The CDR3 sequence is 17 residues long. CDR3 nucleotides: TGTGCCAGCAGCTTAGACCTAGCGGGAGTTCACGGCGATGAGCAGTTCTTC. Translation gives CASSLDLAGVHGDEQFF.

CDR3 protein: CASSPGLEGYEQYF. The CDR3 coding sequence is TGTGCCAGTAGTCCGGGACTAGAGGGGTACGAGCAGTACTTC. The chain uses TRBV19 and TRBJ2-7; 8 bases are shared with TRBD2. Unmatched junction bases numbered 7, after V lost 5 bases and J lost 4 bases. The CDR3 is 14 residues long. Germline values: CDR1 LNHDA, CDR2 SQIVND (reference sequence).

This rearrangement joins TRBV4-3 to TRBJ2-6; D unresolved. V gave up 4 bases and J gave up 0 bases, with 10 bases separating them. This CDR3 is built from 16 residues. CDR1 and CDR2 (germline): LGHNA, YSLEER. CDR3 sequence reads: CASSPSTTSGANVLTF. CDR3 bases: TGCGCCAGCAGCCCTTCGACAACCTCTGGGGCCAACGTCCTGACTTTC.

This clone was observed once. The chain has TRBV21-1 and TRBJ2-1; TRBD2, the table's D call, lacks a check against the DNA. TRBV21-1 is a known pseudogene. This CDR3 has 14 amino acids. The CDR3 DNA is TGTGCCAGCAGCAAAGTAGAGGCGCACAATGAGCAGTTCTTC. Residues: CASSKVEAHNEQFF.

This clone was picked up one time. V is TRBV6-5 and J is TRBJ2-7, with D unresolved. Trimming removed 0 bases from V and 1 base from J, with 10 bases in between. The CDR3 is 15 residues long. Germline V gives CDR1 MNHEY, CDR2 SVGAGI. The CDR3 protein is CASSYSSEASYEQYF. The DNA for the CDR3 is TGTGCCAGCAGTTACTCGAGTGAGGCTTCCTACGAGCAGTACTTC.

V usage is TRBV29-1 and J usage is TRBJ1-1, with TRBD1 matching 9 bases. The CDR3 spans 13 residues. Germline trimming cut 7 bases from V and 3 bases from J; bases unmatched to any gene: 6. Germline V gives CDR1 SQVTM, CDR2 ANQGSEA. CDR3 in DNA: TGCAGCGCTTACGACAGGGGGGACACTGAAGCTTTCTTT. Its protein product is CSAYDRGDTEAFF.

This chain joins TRBV15 and TRBJ1-1; D is undetermined. Trimming removed 4 bases from V and 3 bases from J, with 12 bases in between. The CDR3 contains 14 residues. CDR1 LNHNV and CDR2 YYDKDF come from the germline V gene (reference sequence). Written as DNA, the CDR3 is TGTGCCACCAGCACCCCACTTACGGACACTGAAGCTTTCTTT. This encodes CATSTPLTDTEAFF.